A selection of T cell receptor beta chains follows, all from one sample in a study of tumor-infiltrating lymphocytes in primary liver carcinoma. TCRdb re-called the multiplex PCR reads through MiXCR, storing one row per CDR3 protein. The sample includes roughly 32,000 distinct CDR3 sequences, roughly four fifths of them seen just once. Sample: liver tumor tissue from sampling region 5. These receptors were taken from a man aged 40-50 years with primary liver carcinoma and hepatitis B virus infection. Both conserved end residues are trimmed from each CDR3. Only part of the rows carry a size: once, few, many, or a class if the clone is expanded.

clone size	V gene	CDR3 protein
NA	TRBV20-1	SARLLGTSCQEIQY
few	TRBV11-2	ASSPRGRRVTEAF
NA	TRBV6-5	VSSPGTSGRAGAYNEQF
NA	TRBV6-2/TRBV6-3	ASSYQGTSGSGTDTQY
NA	TRBV5-6	ASSLLQGRTETI
NA	TRBV11-2	ANSSGIGLGANVLT
NA	TRBV10-2	ASSDGGANTGAF
NA	TRBV5-1	ASSFDMDPGGGYRQY
NA	TRBV4-2	ASNQDMGMGGGYT
NA	TRBV4-2	ASSQEYGQSFWTEAF
NA	TRBV5-5	TSETGFGNTIY
NA	TRBV11-3	TSSSPVSGSRADTQY
few	TRBV4-3	ANSSQRGTEAF
NA	TRBV11-2	ASSLETAPKTYEQY
NA	TRBV5-4	ANSPGTASYEQY
NA	TRBV12-3/TRBV12-4	ASSTGTSAGYEQH
once	TRBV5-4	ASSVVRLAGGITSTDTQY
NA	TRBV4-1	ASSQDASGTTRELF
NA	TRBV5-4	ANSPLLTSGSADTQY
NA	TRBV11-2	ASNTQRGRADTQY
NA	TRBV6-1	ASSEIGWQALDGGLF
NA	TRBV5-1	ASSDGRTYIEAF
NA	TRBV10-3	AIGERRIVNTEAF
few	TRBV5-6	ASSRRARYTGELF
NA	TRBV5-4	ASSLDREAQETQY
NA	TRBV12-3/TRBV12-4	ANRHTGITEAF
NA	TRBV10-3	AISAEGGPTDTKY
many	TRBV28	ASSLQDTGELF
NA	TRBV12-3/TRBV12-4	ASSLALGLAGGPDANKQY